This T cell receptor beta chain comes out of a study of CD8 T cells in ankylosing spondylitis. This CDR3 contains 14 residues. Germline V gene sequence: CDR1 SGHKS, CDR2 YYEKEE (reference sequence). The ends lost 0 bases at V and 8 bases at J; junction bases unmatched: 6. Using its own MiXCR run on the 5' RACE reads, TCRdb lists one record per CDR3 protein. The data contain about 360,000 distinct CDR3 sequences, roughly 20% of them seen just once; the ten biggest clones take up around 12%. This chain connects TRBV5-5 to TRBJ1-1, with 8 bases fitting TRBD1. The TCR comes from a male donor with ankylosing spondylitis or in good health (not recorded which). The sequenced sample was blood, either unsorted or a sorted T cell fraction (not recorded which). The CDR3 reads CASSLVRGRGEAFF. Written as DNA, the CDR3 is TGTGCCAGCAGCTTGGTCAGGGGGCGCGGGGAAGCTTTCTTT.